What follows describes a single TCR beta chain. No antigen is known for it. Researchers reported that CD8 memory united CD45RO+ cells with CCR7-negative CD45RA+ TemRA cells. This table comes from immunoSEQ multiplex PCR, and its TCRdb copy is limited to in-frame clones, with some not included. Seen here are roughly 700,000 clones, about nine tenths observed once, and the top ten hold about 33%. The data belong to a study of shared clonotypes between healthy human individuals. Germline V gene lookup returns CDR1 LNHDA and CDR2 SQIVND (reference sequence). V was pared by 3 bases and J by 4 bases, with 18 bases between. This CDR3 comprises 17 residues. Study outcomes and limitations: What rarefaction showed was incomplete sorted-subset sequencing despite large depth.

Sequencing was performed on memory CD8+ T cells from PBMCs. The subset here: CD45RO+ cells pooled with CCR7-negative TemRA cells. This sequence joins TRBV19 and TRBJ1-4; maybe TRBD1 (5 bases). The sequence came from a man aged 18 to 35 in good health. Some clones in this sample may be carry-over from other donors' samples. As DNA, the CDR3 is TGTGCCAGTAGTATCGGGGCCTGGGGCCGGGTTAATGAAAAACTGTTTTTT. This encodes CASSIGAWGRVNEKLFF.